These T cell receptor beta chains were read from a single sample in a study of T-cell reconstitution after alpha-beta-depleted transplantation in children. One entry per CDR3 protein, called by TCRdb with MiXCR from the PCR reads. Altogether about 300,000 distinct CDR3 sequences are present, 7.5% to 9% being singletons, with the ten largest covering approximately 9.1%. The sequencing here drew on peripheral blood, taken 360 days after TCRalphabeta/CD19-depleted stem cell transplant. The source is a female patient aged 2 to 10 who had a stem cell transplant for Fanconi anemia, so the T cells may come from the graft donor. The CDR3 runs from the conserved cysteine through the conserved F or W. Fields, in order: clone size, J gene, D gene, V gene, CDR3 protein, CDR3 DNA. The D gene is left open where the match is weak. A clone size is listed for some rows: how often the clone was seen (once, few, many), or a class if it is expanded.

clone size: NA; J gene: TRBJ2-1; D gene: TRBD2; V gene: TRBV7-3; CDR3 protein: CASSPGLAGAGNNEQFF; CDR3 DNA: TGTGCCAGCAGCCCCGGACTAGCGGGGGCAGGGAACAATGAGCAGTTCTTC
clone size: NA; J gene: TRBJ1-4; D gene: NA; V gene: TRBV5-6; CDR3 protein: CASSRQGRLWEKLFF; CDR3 DNA: TGTGCCAGCAGCAGGCAGGGAAGGTTGTGGGAAAAACTGTTTTTT
clone size: many; J gene: TRBJ2-2; D gene: NA; V gene: TRBV15; CDR3 protein: CATSRAYGELELFF; CDR3 DNA: TGTGCCACCAGCAGAGCGTATGGGGAGCTCGAGCTGTTTTTT
clone size: NA; J gene: TRBJ1-2; D gene: NA; V gene: TRBV5-1; CDR3 protein: CASSLAQDYGYTF; CDR3 DNA: TGCGCCAGCAGCTTGGCACAGGACTATGGCTACACCTTC
clone size: few; J gene: TRBJ2-4; D gene: NA; V gene: TRBV30; CDR3 protein: CAWSVRRPSIQYF; CDR3 DNA: TGTGCCTGGAGTGTACGTAGGCCATCCATTCAGTACTTC
clone size: many; J gene: TRBJ1-1; D gene: NA; V gene: TRBV5-6; CDR3 protein: CASSFNRHEAFF; CDR3 DNA: TGTGCCAGCAGCTTCAACAGGCATGAAGCTTTCTTT
clone size: few; J gene: TRBJ1-6; D gene: NA; V gene: TRBV7-3; CDR3 protein: CASSLTGAGSSSYNSPLHF; CDR3 DNA: TGTGCCAGCAGCTTAACGGGGGCAGGCTCGAGCTCCTATAATTCACCCCTCCACTTT
clone size: many; J gene: TRBJ1-1; D gene: NA; V gene: TRBV12-3/TRBV12-4; CDR3 protein: CASSFQGNTEAFF; CDR3 DNA: TGTGCCAGCAGTTTTCAGGGGAACACTGAAGCTTTCTTT
clone size: many; J gene: TRBJ2-2; D gene: NA; V gene: TRBV6-5; CDR3 protein: CASSYDDWNTGELFF; CDR3 DNA: TGTGCCAGCAGTTACGACGACTGGAACACCGGGGAGCTGTTTTTT
clone size: many; J gene: TRBJ2-7; D gene: NA; V gene: TRBV6-1; CDR3 protein: CASSDPGTYEQYF; CDR3 DNA: TGTGCCAGCAGCGACCCCGGGACCTACGAGCAGTACTTC
clone size: few; J gene: TRBJ1-5; D gene: NA; V gene: TRBV3-1; CDR3 protein: CASSQERPDRIINQPQHF; CDR3 DNA: TGTGCCAGCAGCCAAGAAAGACCCGACAGGATAATCAATCAGCCCCAGCATTTT
clone size: NA; J gene: TRBJ2-7; D gene: NA; V gene: TRBV30; CDR3 protein: CAWSVNYEQYF; CDR3 DNA: TGTGCCTGGAGTGTAAACTACGAGCAGTACTTC